This TCR beta chain was sequenced for a study of T-cell reconstitution after alpha-beta-depleted transplantation in children. The CDR3 is made up of 15 amino acids. V trimming: 0 bases; J trimming: 4 bases; junction bases outside the gene matches: 3. CDR1 and CDR2 (germline): ENHRY, SYGVKD. This sample's TCRbeta library carried unique molecular identifier barcodes. From the PCR reads, TCRdb called clonotypes with MiXCR, one entry per CDR3 protein. The table lists 600,000 to 700,000 distinct CDR3 sequences, less than 15% of them singletons. The J gene is TRBJ2-1, the V gene TRBV10-3, with 7 bases identical to TRBD2. The sequence derives from a girl aged 2 to 9 with congenital amegakaryocytic thrombocytopenia, due to receive a stem cell transplant. Here the sequenced sample was PBMCs, taken before TCRalphabeta/CD19-depleted stem cell transplant. The CDR3 reads CAISESAGEYNEQFF. DNA of the CDR3: TGTGCCATCAGTGAGTCTGCGGGAGAATACAATGAGCAGTTCTTC.